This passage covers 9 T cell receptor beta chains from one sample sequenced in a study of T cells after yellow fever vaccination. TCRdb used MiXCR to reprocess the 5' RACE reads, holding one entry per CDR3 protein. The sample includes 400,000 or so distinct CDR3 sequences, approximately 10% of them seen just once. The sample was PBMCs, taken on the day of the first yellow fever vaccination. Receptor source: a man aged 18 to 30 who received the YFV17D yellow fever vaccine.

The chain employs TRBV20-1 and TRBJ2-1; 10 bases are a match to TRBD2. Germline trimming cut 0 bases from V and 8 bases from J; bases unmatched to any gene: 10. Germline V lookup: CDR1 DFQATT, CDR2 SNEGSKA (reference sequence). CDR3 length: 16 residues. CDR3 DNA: TGCAGTGCTAGAGACCCAGCGGGGGGGATCGAGTATGAGCAGTTCTTC. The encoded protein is CSARDPAGGIEYEQFF.

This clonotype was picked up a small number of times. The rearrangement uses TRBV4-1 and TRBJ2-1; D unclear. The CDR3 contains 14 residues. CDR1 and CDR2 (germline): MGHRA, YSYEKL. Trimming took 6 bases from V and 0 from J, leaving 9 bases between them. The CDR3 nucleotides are TGCGCCAGCAGGATCGGTGGCTCCTACAATGAGCAGTTCTTC. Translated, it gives CASRIGGSYNEQFF.

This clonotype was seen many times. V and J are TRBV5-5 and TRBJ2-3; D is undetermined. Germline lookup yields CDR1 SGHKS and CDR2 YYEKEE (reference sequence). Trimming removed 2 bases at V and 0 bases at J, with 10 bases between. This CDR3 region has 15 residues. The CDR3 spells CASSFGRFSTDTQYF. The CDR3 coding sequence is TGTGCCAGCAGCTTCGGCAGGTTTAGCACAGATACGCAGTATTTT.

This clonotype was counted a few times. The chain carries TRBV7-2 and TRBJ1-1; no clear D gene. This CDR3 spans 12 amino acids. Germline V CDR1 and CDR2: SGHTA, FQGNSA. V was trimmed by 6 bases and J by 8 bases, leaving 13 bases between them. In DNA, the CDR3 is TGTGCCAGCAGGACGGAAGGGAGGGAAGCTTTCTTT. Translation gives CASRTEGREAFF.

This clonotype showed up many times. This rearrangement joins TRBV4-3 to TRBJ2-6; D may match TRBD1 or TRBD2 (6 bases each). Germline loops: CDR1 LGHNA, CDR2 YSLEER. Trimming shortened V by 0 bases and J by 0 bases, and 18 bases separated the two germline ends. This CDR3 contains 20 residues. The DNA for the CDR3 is TGCGCCAGCAGCCAAGAAGCAGGAGGGGGGATGGGCTCTGGGGCCAACGTCCTGACTTTC. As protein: CASSQEAGGGMGSGANVLTF.

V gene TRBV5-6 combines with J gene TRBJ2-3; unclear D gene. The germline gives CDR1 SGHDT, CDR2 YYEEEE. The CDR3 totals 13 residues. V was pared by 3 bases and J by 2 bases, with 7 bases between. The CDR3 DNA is TGTGCCAGCAGCTGGCTCGCCACAGATACGCAGTATTTT. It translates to CASSWLATDTQYF.

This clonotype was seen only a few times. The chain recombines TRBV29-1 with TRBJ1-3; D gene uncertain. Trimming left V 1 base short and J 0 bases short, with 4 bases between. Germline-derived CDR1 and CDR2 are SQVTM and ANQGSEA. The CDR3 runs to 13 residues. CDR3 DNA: TGCAGCGTTGAAGGGGTCTCTGGAAACACCATATATTTT. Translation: CSVEGVSGNTIYF.

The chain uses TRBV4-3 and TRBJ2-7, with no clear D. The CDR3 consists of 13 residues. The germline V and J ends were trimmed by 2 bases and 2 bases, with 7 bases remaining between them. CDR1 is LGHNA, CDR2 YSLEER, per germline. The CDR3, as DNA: TGCGCCAGCAGCCAATTAGGGACCTACGAGCAGTACGTC. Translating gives CASSQLGTYEQYV.

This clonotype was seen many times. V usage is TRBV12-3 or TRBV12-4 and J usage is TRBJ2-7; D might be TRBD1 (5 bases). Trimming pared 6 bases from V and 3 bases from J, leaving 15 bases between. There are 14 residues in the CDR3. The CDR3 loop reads CASSPSRRVYEQYF. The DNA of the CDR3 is TGTGCCAGCAGCCCGTCCCGCAGGGTCTACGAGCAGTACTTC.